This T cell receptor (beta chain) appears in the sequencing data of a study of graft-versus-host responses after intestinal transplantation (dated by TCRdb to 2020 to 2023). In the study overall: The transplants that recipients received were multivisceral, liver-intestinal, or isolated intestinal. All recipients received anti-thymocyte globulin induction followed by maintenance tacrolimus and steroids for around 3 years. After intestinal transplantation, graft-versus-host and host-versus-graft alloreactive T cell clones were followed in the graft, circulation and bone marrow using bulk TCR-beta CDR3 sequencing. Alloreactive clones were identified by sequencing pre-transplant mixed lymphocyte reaction products and comparing them with unstimulated pre-transplant donor and recipient T cells. The cohort enrolled 20 to 25 intestinal transplant recipients including one retransplant, and 3 patients lacking pretransplant specimens were excluded. A peak of at least 4% donor T cells among recipient peripheral blood mononuclear cells was the definition used for donor T cell macrochimerism. Rather than being sequenced by the commercial service, samples from a few later patients were sequenced in-house on an Illumina MiSeq and processed with MiXCR.

Libraries were built with the immunoSEQ multiplex PCR assay. For most patients, high-throughput TCR-beta CDR3 sequencing of genomic DNA was performed by Adaptive Biotechnologies. The study's own analysis went as follows. TCR sequencing data were retrieved from Adaptive's ImmunoSEQ software for 18 patients, whereas three other patients were processed with MiXCR and VDJtools. Because the origin of CDR3 nucleotide sequences shared between donor and recipient could not be assigned, those sequences were removed. Alloreactive clones required at least 2-fold expansion over unstimulated cells and minimum CFSE-low frequency of 0.002% (template counts) or 0.001% (read counts). Clones were considered mappable if detected in sequenced pre-transplant spleen, lymph node, or MLR CFSE-low populations of the donor or recipient. The cumulative frequency of alloreactive clones was calculated as a percentage of all sequences, weighted by copy number. Drawn from immuneACCESS, this table holds only the in-frame rearrangements with V and J called that TCRdb kept. Clones are partly lost; checked studies trace under half to an unresolved V gene and leave the rest unexplained. That table is the source of V, J and clone size, and D and trimming were worked out from the DNA. The sample profile shows 4,000 to 6,000 clones; about two thirds of them were found once. The ten largest make up 13% of the sample.

Worth noting for this clone: The antigen this receptor binds is unknown. No per-base quality is available; no much larger clone lies one base away.

To isolate intraepithelial and lamina propria lymphocytes from graft specimens, dithiothreitol, EDTA incubations and collagenase D digestion were used. Serial intestinal graft biopsy specimens collected up to 600 days after transplant underwent bulk TCR-beta sequencing. The CDR3 numbers 16 residues from cysteine through phenylalanine. The CDR3 DNA has 48 bases and is translated from base 1. CDR1 and CDR2, looked up from the germline V gene, are MRHNA and SNTAGT. The research as a whole found: Patients with donor T cell macrochimerism had high GvH to HvG T cell clonal ratios in their allografts. GvH clones were detected in recipient bone marrow, and some appeared earlier in ileal mucosa or blood, consistent with an intestinal mucosal origin. Early after transplant, peak levels of circulating GvH clones were associated with declines in HvG clones. The conclusions were limited by the relatively low number and heterogeneity of the intestinal transplant patients.

The V and J segments used are TRBV6-4 and TRBJ2-5; 9 junctional bases match TRBD1. The J call may be in error: the DNA end matches TRBJ2-7 better. This sequence was found in a human patient who received an intestinal transplant, so some T cells may come from the graft donor. Sequencing was performed on ileum tissue, taken 254 days after intestinal transplant. For the CDR3, the sequence is CASQRDRVFFGYEQYF. The nucleotide sequence reads as follows: TGTGCCAGCCAGCGGGACAGGGTTTTCTTCGGGTACGAGCAGTACTTC.